A single sample is the source of the 17 T cell receptor beta chains below, sequenced in a study of cytomegalovirus exposure and HLA in healthy donors (dated by TCRdb to the late 2010s). The library was generated by the immunoSEQ multiplex PCR assay. The multiplex PCR relied on a mix of 60 forward primers for TCR Vbeta segments and 13 reverse primers for TCR Jbeta segments. TCRdb took over this immuneACCESS table, retaining in-frame rearrangements with V and J assigned. Such tables are incomplete; in checked studies, under half of the missing clones stem from an unresolved V gene, and the remainder is unexplained. The sample table contains about 120,000 clones; only one count was recorded for around 68% of them. The top ten clonotypes cover roughly 4.2% of the sample. Sequencing was carried out using PBMCs. The receptors derive from a woman in her thirties or forties in good health and CMV-seropositive.

A note on this clone: Germline is not matched at one junction end, which may reflect a read error. This rearrangement joins TRBV7-9 to TRBJ2-4, with D hard to call. Germline V CDR1 and CDR2: SEHNR, FQNEAQ (reference sequence). The CDR3 consists of 14 residues. The CDR3 region is CSSSFASPQNIQYF. The CDR3, as DNA: TGTTCCAGCAGCTTCGCGTCGCCCCAAAACATTCAGTACTTC.

This chain joins TRBV6-6 and TRBJ2-7, with D maybe TRBD2 (5 bases). Looked up from germline, CDR1 is MNHNY and CDR2 is SVGAGI (reference sequence). Trimming removed 7 bases from V and 3 bases from J, with 16 bases in between. The CDR3 is 14 residues long. The CDR3: CASTRTGGYYEQYF. Written as DNA, the CDR3 is TGTGCCAGCACTCGAACTGGCGGGTACTACGAGCAGTACTTC.

This chain links TRBV19 with TRBJ1-1, with no clear D. The V gene lost 5 bases and the J gene lost 5 bases, with 12 bases spanning the gap. The CDR3 length is 13 residues. Germline V gene lookup returns CDR1 LNHDA and CDR2 SQIVND (reference sequence). CDR3 coding DNA: TGTGCCAGTAGTCTAAGCTTCCGTACTGAAGCTTTCTTT. This encodes CASSLSFRTEAFF.

This chain connects TRBV7-3 to TRBJ2-2; TRBD1 agrees at 8 bases. The CDR3 has 14 residues. The V gene end was trimmed by 5 bases and the J gene end by 4 bases; junction bases not matched to a gene: 3. Germline CDR1 SGHTA, CDR2 FQGTGA. The CDR3 is CASSLDRGTGELFF. The CDR3 DNA follows: TGTGCCAGCAGCCTCGACAGGGGCACCGGGGAGCTGTTTTTT.

V gene TRBV6-5 combines with J gene TRBJ1-2, with 8 bases that match TRBD1. CDR3 size: 15 residues. Germline loops: CDR1 MNHEY, CDR2 SVGAGI. The V and J ends lost 2 bases and 5 bases, in that order; junction bases with no gene match: 7. This CDR3 is CASSYQPGTGYGYTF. CDR3 nucleotide sequence: TGTGCCAGCAGTTACCAACCGGGGACAGGATATGGCTACACCTTC.

In this sample, this clone turned up once. The genes are TRBV18 and TRBJ2-1; D remains ambiguous. Trimming pared 4 bases from V and 5 bases from J, leaving 6 bases between. The CDR3 contains 12 residues. Germline values: CDR1 KGHSH, CDR2 LQKENI. The CDR3 nucleotides read TGTGCCAGCTCACGGCAAGACAATGAGCAGTTCTTC. Its translation: CASSRQDNEQFF.

The rearrangement uses TRBV7-2 and TRBJ1-4, with 9 bases lining up with TRBD1. The CDR3 spans 16 residues. Germline V gene data show CDR1 as SGHTA and CDR2 as FQGNSA. Losses at the gene ends were 3 bases for V and 2 bases for J; bases not matched to a gene: 4. CDR3 sequence: CASSFTGGATNEKLFF. Here the CDR3 DNA reads TGTGCCAGCAGCTTCACAGGGGGCGCGACTAATGAAAAACTGTTTTTT.

This clone was seen a handful of times. The V call is TRBV7-6, the J call TRBJ2-7, with TRBD1 matching 10 bases. Trimming took 1 base from V and 2 from J; bases not matched to a gene: 2. CDR1 and CDR2 (germline): SGHVS, FNYEAQ. The CDR3 is 15 residues long. In DNA form, the CDR3 reads TGTGCCAGCAGCTTAGAGGGGACAGGGGCCTACGAGCAGTACTTC. This translates into CASSLEGTGAYEQYF.

The chain employs TRBV18 and TRBJ2-2; D gene unclear. CDR3 length: 14 amino acids. Germline V gene data show CDR1 as KGHSH and CDR2 as LQKENI. V lost 6 bases and J lost 6, with 14 bases in between. CDR3 residues: CASSPSQLPGELFF. CDR3 sequence (DNA): TGTGCCAGCTCTCCATCACAGTTACCCGGGGAGCTGTTTTTT.

The chain is built from TRBV21-1 and TRBJ2-4; TRBD2, the D gene given by the table, was not confirmed from the DNA. TRBV21-1 is a documented pseudogene. This CDR3 region has 18 residues. The CDR3, as DNA: TGTGCCAGCACCCGAGGGGGGAGGGTCACCAAAGCCAAAAACATTCAGTACTTC. This codes for CASTRGGRVTKAKNIQYF.

V gene TRBV30 combines with J gene TRBJ1-1, with D perhaps TRBD1 (6 bases). Germline lookup yields CDR1 GTSNPN and CDR2 SVGIG (reference sequence). With 2 bases removed from V and 3 bases from J, the gap between germline ends came to 13 bases. The CDR3 covers 14 residues. DNA of the CDR3: TGTGCCTGGAGTACACTGACAGGATACACTGAAGCTTTCTTT. This codes for CAWSTLTGYTEAFF.

The rearrangement uses TRBV4-3 and TRBJ2-3, with D perhaps TRBD2 (6 bases). The V gene lost 0 bases and the J gene lost 1 base, with 8 bases spanning the gap. Germline V gene data show CDR1 as LGHNA and CDR2 as YSLEER. This CDR3 has 15 residues. DNA for the CDR3: TGCGCCAGCAGCCAAGAGGGAGGCGGCACAGATACGCAGTATTTT. Amino acid sequence: CASSQEGGGTDTQYF.

V usage is TRBV5-5 and J usage is TRBJ2-1; 7 nucleotides agree with TRBD1. The CDR3 has 16 amino acids. Germline V gene data show CDR1 as SGHKS and CDR2 as YYEKEE (reference sequence). J was trimmed by 2 bases and V by 0 bases; bases with no gene match: 5. CDR3: CASSLGGQNPYNEQFF. The CDR3, as DNA: TGTGCCAGCAGCTTGGGGGGACAGAACCCCTACAATGAGCAGTTCTTC. Using reference TRBV5-5 and TRBJ2-1 for the parts outside the CDR3, the full variable domain is DAGVTQSPTHLIKTRGQQVTLRCSPISGHKSVSWYQQVLGQGPQFIFQYYEKEERGRGNFPDRFSARQFPNYSSELNVNALLLGDSALYLCASSLGGQNPYNEQFFGPGTRLTVL.

The chain joins TRBV5-4 to TRBJ2-5, with a possible D match to TRBD1 (6 bases). This CDR3 comprises 13 residues. Trimming cost V 5 bases and J 5 bases, with 13 bases left between them. Germline CDR1 SGHNT, CDR2 YYREEE (reference sequence). The CDR3 spells CASSLEGVETQYF. The CDR3 nucleotides read TGTGCCAGCAGTTTAGAGGGGGTGGAGACCCAGTACTTC.

The chain links TRBV18 to TRBJ2-7; D not resolved. Germline CDR1 and CDR2: KGHSH and LQKENI. The V gene lost 2 bases and the J gene lost 2 bases, with 7 bases spanning the gap. The CDR3 is 13 residues long. CDR3 in amino acids: CASSPTGAYEQYF. The CDR3 DNA reads as TGTGCCAGCTCACCAACCGGAGCCTACGAGCAGTACTTC.

This clone was detected a few times. This rearrangement joins TRBV7-2 to TRBJ1-1, with 8 bases lining up with TRBD1. Germline assignment: CDR1 SGHTA and CDR2 FQGNSA. The CDR3 contains 14 residues. J gave up 5 bases and V 3 bases, and 5 bases lay outside the gene matches. The DNA of the CDR3 is TGTGCCAGCAGCTTCTCCAGGGGGCAAACTGAAGCTTTCTTT. As protein: CASSFSRGQTEAFF.

J is TRBJ2-5 and V is TRBV6-5, with 10 bases lining up with TRBD2. CDR3 size: 16 residues. From germline, CDR1 is MNHEY and CDR2 SVGAGI. V lost 2 bases to trimming and J lost 1 base; unmatched junction nucleotides: 4. The CDR3 here is CASSYSPSGGQETQYF. The CDR3 DNA is TGTGCCAGCAGTTACAGTCCTAGCGGGGGCCAAGAGACCCAGTACTTC.